The table lists the clone carrying this T cell receptor beta chain with a count of one. Its antigen is unidentified. The entry originates in a study of cytomegalovirus exposure and HLA in healthy donors. Whole-study results and caveats: Overall, approximately 180 TCR beta chains were annotated as cytomegalovirus-associated.

PCR primers comprised 60 Vbeta and 13 Jbeta primers. Sequenced by immunoSEQ multiplex PCR; TCRdb stores in-frame clones only, minus some. The repertoire includes around 150,000 clones, approximately 80% of them detected once, and 4.9% sits in the top ten. The CDR3 contains 19 residues. CDR1 is LGHNA, CDR2 YSLEER, per germline. V dropped 1 base and J dropped 0; count of bases not matched to a gene: 7. The clonotype comes from a woman aged 45-60 years in good health and CMV-seronegative. This sequence joins TRBV4-3 and TRBJ1-6; TRBD1 matches at 9 bases. Sequenced sample: PBMCs. CDR3 protein: CASSQGDRVRSSYNSPLHF. The CDR3 nucleotides are TGCGCCAGCAGCCAAGGGGACAGGGTAAGGAGCTCCTATAATTCACCCCTCCACTTT.